These 5 T cell receptor beta chains came from one sample sequenced in a study of OX40 agonist ivuxolimab in advanced cancers. Generated by immunoSEQ multiplex PCR, the TCRdb table keeps only in-frame clones and is missing some. This sample has about 25,000 clones, with more than 75% found just once. The material was CD4+ or CD8+ T cells sorted from blood, obtained in a trial of the OX40 agonist ivuxolimab. The origin of the receptors is an adult with an advanced solid tumor such as melanoma, head and neck, liver or kidney cancer.

The V call is TRBV7-2, the J call TRBJ1-3; D ambiguous. CDR1 SGHTA and CDR2 FQGNSA come from the germline V gene. V was pared by 2 bases and J by 4 bases, with 9 bases between. This CDR3 contains 14 residues. The CDR3 here is CASSLYIAGNTIYF. As DNA, the CDR3 is TGTGCCAGCAGCTTATATATTGCCGGAAACACCATATATTTT.

The CDR3 here is CASSRGQAGANVLTF. The CDR3 DNA sequence: TGTGCCAGCAGCCGCGGACAGGCTGGGGCCAACGTCCTGACTTTC. This chain connects TRBV14 to TRBJ2-6, with 7 positions matching TRBD1. This CDR3 contains 15 residues. V lost 4 bases and J lost 2; bases outside the gene matches: 2. Germline assignment: CDR1 SGHDN and CDR2 FVKESK.

The chain uses TRBV29-1 and TRBJ2-7; D is possibly TRBD2 (5 bases). The germline V gene has CDR1 SQVTM and CDR2 ANQGSEA. V lost 6 bases and J lost 3, with 12 bases in between. CDR3 length: 12 residues. CDR3 in DNA: TGCAGCGTCCTCCGCGAGGGCTACGAGCAGTACTTC. Translated, it gives CSVLREGYEQYF.

This rearrangement joins TRBV7-2 to TRBJ1-2; D call uncertain. The CDR3 runs to 15 residues. Germline CDR1 and CDR2: SGHTA and FQGNSA. The V gene lost 1 base and the J gene lost 1 base, with 10 bases spanning the gap. DNA for the CDR3: TGTGCCAGCAGCTTAGTCGCCAACGATAACTATGGCTACACCTTC. Translation: CASSLVANDNYGYTF.

On this clone itself: Other DNA sequences in this specimen translate into the identical CDR3. The chain has TRBV5-4 and TRBJ2-5; no clear D gene. This CDR3 is built from 13 residues. V shed 4 bases and J shed 5 bases, with 12 bases lying between them. The germline V gene encodes CDR1 SGHNT and CDR2 YYREEE (reference sequence). The DNA of the CDR3 is TGTGCCAGCAGCCCAGGTGGGCAGGAGACCCAGTACTTC. It yields the protein CASSPGGQETQYF.